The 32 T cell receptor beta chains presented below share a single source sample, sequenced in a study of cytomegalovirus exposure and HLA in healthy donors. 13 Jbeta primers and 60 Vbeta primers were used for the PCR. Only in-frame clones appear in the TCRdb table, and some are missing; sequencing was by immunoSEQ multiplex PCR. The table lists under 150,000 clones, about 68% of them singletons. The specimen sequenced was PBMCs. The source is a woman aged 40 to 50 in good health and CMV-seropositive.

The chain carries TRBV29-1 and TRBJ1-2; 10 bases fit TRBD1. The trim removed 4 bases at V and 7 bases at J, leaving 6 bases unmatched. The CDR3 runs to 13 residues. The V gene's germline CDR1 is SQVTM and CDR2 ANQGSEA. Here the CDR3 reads CSVGDRGGLGYTF. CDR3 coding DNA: TGCAGCGTTGGGGACAGGGGTGGGCTTGGCTACACCTTC.

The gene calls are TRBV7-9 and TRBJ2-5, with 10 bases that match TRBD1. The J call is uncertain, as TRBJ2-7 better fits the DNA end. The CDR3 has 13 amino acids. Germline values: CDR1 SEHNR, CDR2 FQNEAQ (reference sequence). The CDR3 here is CASSQGQGTEQYF. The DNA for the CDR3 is TGTGCCAGCAGCCAGGGACAGGGGACCGAGCAGTACTTC.

The chain's CDR3 is CASMAASLANEQFF. In nucleotides, the CDR3 is TGTGCCAGCATGGCGGCTAGCCTAGCCAATGAGCAGTTCTTC. The chain combines TRBV6-5 with TRBJ2-1; possibly TRBD2 for D (5 bases). The V gene lost 7 bases and the J gene lost 6 bases, with 16 bases spanning the gap. Per germline, CDR1 MNHEY and CDR2 SVGAGI. CDR3 length: 14 residues.

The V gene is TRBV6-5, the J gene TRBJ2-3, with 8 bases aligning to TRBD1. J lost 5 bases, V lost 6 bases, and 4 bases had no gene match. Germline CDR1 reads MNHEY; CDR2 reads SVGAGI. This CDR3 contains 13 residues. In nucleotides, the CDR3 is TGTGCCAGCAGCGCCACAGGGGGAGATACGCAGTATTTT. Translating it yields CASSATGGDTQYF.

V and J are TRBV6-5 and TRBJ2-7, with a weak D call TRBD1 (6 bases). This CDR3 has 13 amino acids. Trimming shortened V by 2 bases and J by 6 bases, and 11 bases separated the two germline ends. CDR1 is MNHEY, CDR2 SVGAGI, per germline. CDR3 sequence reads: CASSYTTGSEQYF. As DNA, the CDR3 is TGTGCCAGCAGTTACACCACAGGGAGCGAGCAGTACTTC.

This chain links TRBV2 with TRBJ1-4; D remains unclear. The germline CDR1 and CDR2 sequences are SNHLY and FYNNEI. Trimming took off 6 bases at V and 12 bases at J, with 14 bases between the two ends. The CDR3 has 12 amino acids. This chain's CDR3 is CASSVGSVELFF. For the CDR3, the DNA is TGTGCCAGCAGCGTGGGCTCCGTGGAACTGTTTTTT.

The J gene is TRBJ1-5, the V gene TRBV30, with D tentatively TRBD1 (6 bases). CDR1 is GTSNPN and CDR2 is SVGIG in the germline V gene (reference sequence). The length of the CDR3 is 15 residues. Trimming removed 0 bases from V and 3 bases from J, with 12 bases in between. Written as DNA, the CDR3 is TGTGCCTGGAGTGTAAGCGGGGGCAACAATCAGCCCCAGCATTTT. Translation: CAWSVSGGNNQPQHF.

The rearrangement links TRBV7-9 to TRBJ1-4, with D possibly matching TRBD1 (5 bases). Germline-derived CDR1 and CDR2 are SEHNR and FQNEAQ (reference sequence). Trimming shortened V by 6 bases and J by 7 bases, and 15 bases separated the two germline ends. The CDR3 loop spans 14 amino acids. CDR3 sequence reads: CASSRGVGVEKLFF. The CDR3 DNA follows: TGTGCCAGCAGTAGGGGTGTTGGAGTTGAAAAACTGTTTTTT.

CDR3 in DNA: TGCGCCAGCAACCCTTTGGGACAGGCCGCCTACAATGAGCAGTTCTTC. Its translation is CASNPLGQAAYNEQFF. The V gene is TRBV5-1, the J gene TRBJ2-1, with 8 nucleotides matching TRBD1. With 6 bases clipped from V and 2 bases from J, the junction kept 10 bases outside the gene matches. Per germline, CDR1 SGHRS and CDR2 YFSETQ. The CDR3 contains 16 residues.

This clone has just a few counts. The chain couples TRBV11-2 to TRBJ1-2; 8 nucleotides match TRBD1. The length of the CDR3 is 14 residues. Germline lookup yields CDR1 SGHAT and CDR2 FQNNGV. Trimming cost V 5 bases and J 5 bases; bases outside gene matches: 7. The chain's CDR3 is CASSPDRGSYGYTF. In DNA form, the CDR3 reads TGTGCCAGCAGCCCAGACAGGGGATCTTATGGCTACACCTTC. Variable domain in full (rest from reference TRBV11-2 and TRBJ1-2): EAGVAQSPRYKIIEKRQSVAFWCNPISGHATLYWYQQILGQGPKLLIQFQNNGVVDDSQLPKDRFSAERLKGVDSTLKIQPAKLEDSAVYLCASSPDRGSYGYTFGSGTRLTVV.

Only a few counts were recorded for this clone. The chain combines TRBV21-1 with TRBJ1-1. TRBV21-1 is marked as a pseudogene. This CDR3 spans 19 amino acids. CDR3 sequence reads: CASSNPRGGRTFMNTEAFF. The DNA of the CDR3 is TGTGCCAGCAGCAATCCCCGGGGGGGCCGGACCTTCATGAACACTGAAGCTTTCTTT.

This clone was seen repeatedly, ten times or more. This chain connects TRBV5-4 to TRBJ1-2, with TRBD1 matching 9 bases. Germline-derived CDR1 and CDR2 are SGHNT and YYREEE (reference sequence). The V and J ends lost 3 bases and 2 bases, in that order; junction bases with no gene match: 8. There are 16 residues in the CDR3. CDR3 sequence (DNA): TGTGCCAGCAGCTGGGACCGGGACAGGGTAAACTATGGCTACACCTTC. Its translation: CASSWDRDRVNYGYTF.

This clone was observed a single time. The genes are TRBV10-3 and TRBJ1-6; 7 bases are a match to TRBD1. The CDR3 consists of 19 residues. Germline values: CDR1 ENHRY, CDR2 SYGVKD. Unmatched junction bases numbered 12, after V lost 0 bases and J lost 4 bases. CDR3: CAISESITGVGAYNSPLHF. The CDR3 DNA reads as TGTGCCATCAGTGAGTCGATTACAGGGGTAGGAGCTTATAATTCACCCCTCCACTTT.

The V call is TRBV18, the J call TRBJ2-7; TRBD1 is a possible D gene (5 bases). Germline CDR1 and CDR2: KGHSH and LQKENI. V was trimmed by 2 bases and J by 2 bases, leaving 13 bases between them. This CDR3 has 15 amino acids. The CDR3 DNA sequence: TGTGCCAGCTCACCAAGTGGGGCGGTGGCCTACGAGCAGTACTTC. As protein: CASSPSGAVAYEQYF.

In DNA, the CDR3 is TGTGCCAGCAGCCTAGAGACAGGAGCCCCTTACGAGCAGTACTTC. This sequence encodes CASSLETGAPYEQYF. V gene TRBV7-2 combines with J gene TRBJ2-7; the D gene is possibly TRBD1 (6 bases). V shed 5 bases and J shed 4 bases, with 18 bases lying between them. Germline loops: CDR1 SGHTA, CDR2 FQGNSA. The CDR3 runs 15 residues.

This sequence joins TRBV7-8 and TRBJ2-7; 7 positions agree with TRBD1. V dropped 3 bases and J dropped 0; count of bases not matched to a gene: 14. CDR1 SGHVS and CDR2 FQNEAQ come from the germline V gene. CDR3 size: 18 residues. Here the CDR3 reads CASSFWMYGTVSSYEQYF. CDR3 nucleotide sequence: TGTGCCAGCAGCTTTTGGATGTACGGGACAGTGAGCTCCTACGAGCAGTACTTC.

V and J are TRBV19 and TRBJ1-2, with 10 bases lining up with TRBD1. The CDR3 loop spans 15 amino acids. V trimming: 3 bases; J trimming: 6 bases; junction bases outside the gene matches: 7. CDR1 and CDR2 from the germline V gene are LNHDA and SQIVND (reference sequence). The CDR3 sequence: CASSIRGQGRNGYTF. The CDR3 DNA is TGTGCCAGTAGTATCAGGGGACAGGGGAGAAATGGCTACACCTTC. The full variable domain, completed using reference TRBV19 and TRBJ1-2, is DGGITQSPKYLFRKEGQNVTLSCEQNLNHDAMYWYRQDPGQGLRLIYYSQIVNDFQKGDIAEGYSVSREKKESFPLTVTSAQKNPTAFYLCASSIRGQGRNGYTFGSGTRLTVV.

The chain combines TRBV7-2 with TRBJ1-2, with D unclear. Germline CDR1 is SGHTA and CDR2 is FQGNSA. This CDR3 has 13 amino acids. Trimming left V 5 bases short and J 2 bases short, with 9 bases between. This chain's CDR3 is CASSLPVNYGYTF. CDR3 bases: TGTGCCAGCAGCCTCCCAGTCAACTATGGCTACACCTTC.

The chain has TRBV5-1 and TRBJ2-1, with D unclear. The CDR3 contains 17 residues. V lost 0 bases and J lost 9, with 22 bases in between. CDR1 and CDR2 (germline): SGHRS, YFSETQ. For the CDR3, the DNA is TGCGCCAGCAGCTTGGTCGGTAGCAACACCCCTATCAGTGAGCAGTTCTTC. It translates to CASSLVGSNTPISEQFF.

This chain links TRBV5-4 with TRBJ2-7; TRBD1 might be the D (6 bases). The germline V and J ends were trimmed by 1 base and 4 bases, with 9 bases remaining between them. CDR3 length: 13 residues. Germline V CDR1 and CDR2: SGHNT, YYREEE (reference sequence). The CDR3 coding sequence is TGTGCCAGCAGCTTGTGGGGGACATACGAGCAGTACTTC. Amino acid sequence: CASSLWGTYEQYF.

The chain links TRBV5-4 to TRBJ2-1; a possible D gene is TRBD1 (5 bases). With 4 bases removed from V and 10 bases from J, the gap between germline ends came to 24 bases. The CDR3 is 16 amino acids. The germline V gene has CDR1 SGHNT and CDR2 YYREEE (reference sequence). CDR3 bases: TGTGCCAGCAGCCCTGACATTATTCAGGGTTTAGGGGAGCAGTTCTTC. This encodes CASSPDIIQGLGEQFF.

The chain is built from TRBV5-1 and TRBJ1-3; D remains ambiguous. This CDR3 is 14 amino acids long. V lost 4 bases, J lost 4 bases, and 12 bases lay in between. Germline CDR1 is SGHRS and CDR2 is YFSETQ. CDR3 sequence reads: CASSTEGVGNTIYF. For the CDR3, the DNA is TGCGCCAGCAGCACGGAGGGCGTCGGAAACACCATATATTTT.

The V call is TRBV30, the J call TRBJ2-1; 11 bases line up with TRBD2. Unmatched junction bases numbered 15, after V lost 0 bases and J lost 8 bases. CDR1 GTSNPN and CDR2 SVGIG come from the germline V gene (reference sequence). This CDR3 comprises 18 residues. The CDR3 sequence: CAWSVQTTSGRILYEQFF. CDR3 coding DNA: TGTGCCTGGAGTGTACAGACTACTAGCGGGAGAATCCTGTATGAGCAGTTCTTC. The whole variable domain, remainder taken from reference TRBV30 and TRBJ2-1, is SQTIHQWPATLVQPVGSPLSLECTVEGTSNPNLYWYRQAAGRGLQLLFYSVGIGQISSEVPQNLSASRPQDRQFILSSKKLLLSDSGFYLCAWSVQTTSGRILYEQFFGPGTRLTVL.

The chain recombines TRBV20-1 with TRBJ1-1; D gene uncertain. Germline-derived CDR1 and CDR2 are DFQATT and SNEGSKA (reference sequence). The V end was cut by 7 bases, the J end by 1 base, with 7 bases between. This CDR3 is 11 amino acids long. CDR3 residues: CSGEENTEAFF. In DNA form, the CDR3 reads TGCAGTGGCGAAGAGAACACTGAAGCTTTCTTT.

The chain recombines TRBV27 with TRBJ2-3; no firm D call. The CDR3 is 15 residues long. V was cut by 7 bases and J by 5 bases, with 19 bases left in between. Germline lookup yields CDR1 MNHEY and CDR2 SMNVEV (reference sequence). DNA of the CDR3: TGTGCCAGCAATGGCTTGGCGGTCGGTAAAGATACGCAGTATTTT. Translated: CASNGLAVGKDTQYF.

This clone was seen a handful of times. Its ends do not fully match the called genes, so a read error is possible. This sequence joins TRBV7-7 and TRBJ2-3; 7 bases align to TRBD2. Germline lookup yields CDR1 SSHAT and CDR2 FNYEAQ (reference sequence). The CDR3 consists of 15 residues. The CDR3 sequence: CASSLVGGPSDTQYF. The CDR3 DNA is TGTGCTAGCAGCTTGGTGGGAGGGCCGTCAGATACGCAGTATTTT.

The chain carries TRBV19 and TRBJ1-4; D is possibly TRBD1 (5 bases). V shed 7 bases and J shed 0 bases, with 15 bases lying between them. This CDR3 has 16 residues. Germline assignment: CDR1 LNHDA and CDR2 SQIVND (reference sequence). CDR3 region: CASTQRWTTTNEKLFF. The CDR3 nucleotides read TGTGCCAGTACCCAGAGATGGACAACAACTAATGAAAAACTGTTTTTT. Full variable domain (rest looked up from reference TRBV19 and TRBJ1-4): DGGITQSPKYLFRKEGQNVTLSCEQNLNHDAMYWYRQDPGQGLRLIYYSQIVNDFQKGDIAEGYSVSREKKESFPLTVTSAQKNPTAFYLCASTQRWTTTNEKLFFGSGTQLSVL.

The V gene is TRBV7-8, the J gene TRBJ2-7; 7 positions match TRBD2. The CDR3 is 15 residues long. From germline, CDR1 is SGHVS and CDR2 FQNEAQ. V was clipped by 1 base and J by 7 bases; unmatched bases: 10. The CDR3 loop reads CASSLGPGRVWEQYF. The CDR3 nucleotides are TGTGCCAGCAGCTTAGGGCCAGGGAGGGTATGGGAGCAGTACTTC.

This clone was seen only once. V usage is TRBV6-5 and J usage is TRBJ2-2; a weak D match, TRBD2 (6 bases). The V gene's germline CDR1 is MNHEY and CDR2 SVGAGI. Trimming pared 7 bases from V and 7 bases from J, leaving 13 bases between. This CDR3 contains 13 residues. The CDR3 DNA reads TGTGCCAGCATTCGGGGGTTTGACGGGGAGCTGTTTTTT. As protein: CASIRGFDGELFF.

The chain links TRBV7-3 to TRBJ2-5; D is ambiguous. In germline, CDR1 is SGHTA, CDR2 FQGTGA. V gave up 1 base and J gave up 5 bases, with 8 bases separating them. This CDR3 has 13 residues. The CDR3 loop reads CASSLIASETQYF. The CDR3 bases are TGTGCCAGCAGCTTAATAGCCTCGGAGACCCAGTACTTC.

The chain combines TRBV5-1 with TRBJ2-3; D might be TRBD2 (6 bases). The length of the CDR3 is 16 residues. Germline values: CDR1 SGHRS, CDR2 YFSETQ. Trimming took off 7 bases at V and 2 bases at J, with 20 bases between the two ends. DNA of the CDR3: TGCGCCAGCTGCGTTCGGGGGAGCGACCCCACAGATACGCAGTATTTT. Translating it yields CASCVRGSDPTDTQYF.

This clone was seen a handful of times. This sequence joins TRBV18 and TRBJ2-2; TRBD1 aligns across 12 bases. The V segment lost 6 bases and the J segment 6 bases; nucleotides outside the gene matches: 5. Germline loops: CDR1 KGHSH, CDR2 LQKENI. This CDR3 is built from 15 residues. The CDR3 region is CASSQGQGAAGELFF. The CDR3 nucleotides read TGTGCCAGCTCGCAGGGACAGGGGGCCGCCGGGGAGCTGTTTTTT.